The 21 T cell receptor beta chains below come from one sample, sequenced in a study of beta chain features in type 1 diabetes. Expressed TCRB transcripts were sequenced, since all the RNA that had been isolated was reverse transcribed. Data came from immunoSEQ multiplex PCR; TCRdb stores just in-frame clones and leaves some out. Here the sample spans more than 120,000 clones, more than 9% being singletons. Input material: naive CD4+ T cells from blood. These TCRs come from a man between 18 and 35 years old in good health.

This clone was detected many times. The chain couples TRBV30 to TRBJ2-1; 15 nucleotides match TRBD2. The CDR3 runs to 15 residues. CDR1 is GTSNPN, CDR2 SVGIG, per germline (reference sequence). The trim removed 4 bases at V and 6 bases at J, leaving 4 bases unmatched. CDR3 sequence (DNA): TGTGCCTGGACTCCGGGACTAGCGGGGGGCAATGAGCAGTTCTTC. Translated: CAWTPGLAGGNEQFF. Full variable domain (remainder filled in from reference TRBV30 and TRBJ2-1): SQTIHQWPATLVQPVGSPLSLECTVEGTSNPNLYWYRQAAGRGLQLLFYSVGIGQISSEVPQNLSASRPQDRQFILSSKKLLLSDSGFYLCAWTPGLAGGNEQFFGPGTRLTVL.

This clone has just a few counts. The chain couples TRBV6-1 to TRBJ2-2; D ambiguous. The V gene's germline CDR1 is MNHNS and CDR2 SASEGT. V lost 4 bases and J lost 2, with 8 bases in between. This CDR3 region has 14 residues. The DNA of the CDR3 is TGTGCCAGCAGTGCCGCGGTTAACACCGGGGAGCTGTTTTTT. This encodes CASSAAVNTGELFF.

J is TRBJ1-6 and V is TRBV7-2, with 11 bases that match TRBD1. J lost 10 bases, V lost 3 bases, and 8 bases had no gene match. The CDR3 totals 16 residues. Germline CDR1 and CDR2: SGHTA and FQGNSA. The CDR3 DNA reads as TGTGCCAGCAGCTTGTATTGGGACAGGGGGAGATCACCCCTCCACTTT. Its protein product is CASSLYWDRGRSPLHF.

The chain is built from TRBV19 and TRBJ2-7; D not certain. CDR3 size: 12 residues. The V gene's germline CDR1 is LNHDA and CDR2 SQIVND (reference sequence). Between the trimmed V and J ends, which lost 5 bases and 2 bases, there was a span of 7 bases. This CDR3 reads CASSDRAYEQYF. CDR3 sequence (DNA): TGTGCCAGTAGTGACCGGGCCTACGAGCAGTACTTC.

This clone was seen a handful of times. For the CDR3, the DNA is TGTGCCAGTAGTCCCCGACAGGGCGCTGGGGCCAACGTCCTGACTTTC. It is translated as CASSPRQGAGANVLTF. The rearrangement joins TRBV19 to TRBJ2-6; 7 nucleotides line up with TRBD1. The CDR3 is 16 residues long. V shed 5 bases, J shed 2 bases, and the junction held 6 bases outside the gene matches. The germline gives CDR1 LNHDA, CDR2 SQIVND (reference sequence). The whole variable domain, filled in from reference TRBV19 and TRBJ2-6, reads DGGITQSPKYLFRKEGQNVTLSCEQNLNHDAMYWYRQDPGQGLRLIYYSQIVNDFQKGDIAEGYSVSREKKESFPLTVTSAQKNPTAFYLCASSPRQGAGANVLTFGAGSRLTVL.

The table lists this clone with a few counts. The CDR3 spells CAWRKTGLETQYF. CDR3 sequence (DNA): TGTGCCTGGAGGAAGACAGGGTTGGAGACCCAGTACTTC. The chain carries TRBV30 and TRBJ2-5; 7 bases agree with TRBD1. Germline V gives CDR1 GTSNPN, CDR2 SVGIG (reference sequence). V gave up 3 bases and J gave up 5 bases; unmatched junction bases: 6. This CDR3 contains 13 residues. The complete variable domain, with remaining parts taken from reference TRBV30 and TRBJ2-5, reads SQTIHQWPATLVQPVGSPLSLECTVEGTSNPNLYWYRQAAGRGLQLLFYSVGIGQISSEVPQNLSASRPQDRQFILSSKKLLLSDSGFYLCAWRKTGLETQYFGPGTRLLVL.

This clone showed up just a few times. V and J are TRBV7-8 and TRBJ1-4, with TRBD1 identical over 8 bases. The germline CDR1 and CDR2 sequences are SGHVS and FQNEAQ. J gave up 8 bases and V 1 base, and 3 bases lay outside the gene matches. The CDR3 covers 14 residues. The CDR3 coding sequence is TGTGCCAGCAGCTTAGAAACAGGGGGGGAAAAACTGTTTTTT. Translating it yields CASSLETGGEKLFF.

The rearrangement links TRBV18 to TRBJ2-3, with D unresolved. V shed 3 bases and J shed 0 bases, with 7 bases lying between them. Germline V CDR1 and CDR2: KGHSH, LQKENI. CDR3 size: 14 residues. The CDR3 protein is CASSPRTSTDTQYF. The DNA of the CDR3 is TGTGCCAGCTCACCTCGTACTAGCACAGATACGCAGTATTTT. Drawing the rest from reference TRBV18 and TRBJ2-3, the complete variable domain is NAGVMQNPRHLVRRRGQEARLRCSPMKGHSHVYWYRQLPEEGLKFMVYLQKENIIDESGMPKERFSAEFPKEGPSILRIQQVVRGDSAAYFCASSPRTSTDTQYFGPGTRLTVL.

This clone was counted many times. The rearrangement uses TRBV4-3 and TRBJ1-2; D is undetermined. CDR1 is LGHNA and CDR2 is YSLEER in the germline V gene. The CDR3 totals 14 residues. The ends were cut back, 1 base at V and 1 base at J, with 7 bases in the middle. CDR3 region: CASSQGDGNYGYTF. The DNA of the CDR3 is TGCGCCAGCAGCCAAGGAGATGGTAACTATGGCTACACCTTC.

In this sample, this clone turned up a few times. The V gene is TRBV7-2, the J gene TRBJ2-5, with 8 bases aligning to TRBD2. The CDR3 is 15 amino acids. Germline V gene sequence: CDR1 SGHTA, CDR2 FQGNSA. The V segment lost 2 bases and the J segment 1 base; nucleotides outside the gene matches: 3. CDR3 DNA: TGTGCCAGCAGCTTAAGGACTAGCATCCAAGAGACCCAGTACTTC. It yields the protein CASSLRTSIQETQYF.

In DNA form, the CDR3 reads TGTGCCAGCAGTCGCTCGACAGGGACGACTGAAGCTTTCTTT. Protein: CASSRSTGTTEAFF. The rearrangement joins TRBV6-5 to TRBJ1-1; 7 bases match TRBD1. V lost 5 bases to trimming and J lost 5 bases; unmatched junction nucleotides: 8. The CDR3 has 14 amino acids. CDR1 MNHEY and CDR2 SVGAGI come from the germline V gene.

This clone was counted between two and nine times. This chain joins TRBV27 and TRBJ2-2, with D perhaps TRBD1 (6 bases). The CDR3 sequence is 13 residues long. CDR1 and CDR2 from the germline V gene are MNHEY and SMNVEV (reference sequence). Deletions cut 3 bases from V and 6 bases from J, with 8 bases between. In DNA form, the CDR3 reads TGTGCCAGCAGTTTGGGACAACCCGGGGAGCTGTTTTTT. It yields the protein CASSLGQPGELFF.

In its sample, this clone was seen a few times. The rearrangement uses TRBV6-5 and TRBJ1-2; perhaps TRBD1 as D (5 bases). The CDR3 is 14 amino acids. V lost 5 bases to trimming and J lost 8 bases, with 18 bases between them. Germline V gene lookup returns CDR1 MNHEY and CDR2 SVGAGI. The CDR3 loop reads CASSTGGLLSGYTF. The DNA of the CDR3 is TGTGCCAGCAGTACCGGGGGACTCTTATCGGGCTACACCTTC.

The genes are TRBV5-4 and TRBJ2-3; D may be TRBD2 (6 bases). There are 15 residues in the CDR3. Trimming shortened V by 2 bases and J by 5 bases, and 15 bases separated the two germline ends. Germline loops: CDR1 SGHNT, CDR2 YYREEE (reference sequence). The CDR3 loop is CASSLPSEVRDTQYF. DNA for the CDR3: TGTGCCAGCAGCTTACCTAGCGAGGTTAGAGATACGCAGTATTTT.

This clone was counted a single time. The genes are TRBV29-1 and TRBJ2-1, with a weak D call TRBD2 (5 bases). This CDR3 is 11 amino acids long. Germline CDR1 SQVTM, CDR2 ANQGSEA. The germline V and J ends were trimmed by 7 bases and 5 bases, with 9 bases remaining between them. CDR3 residues: CSGRLDNEQFF. CDR3 in DNA: TGCAGCGGGAGGCTGGACAATGAGCAGTTCTTC.

This clone was observed a single time. The genes are TRBV7-3 and TRBJ2-3; D remains ambiguous. Germline V gene sequence: CDR1 SGHTA, CDR2 FQGTGA. V was clipped by 5 bases and J by 4 bases, with 13 bases between them. The CDR3 spans 14 residues. CDR3 protein: CASSRSGAADTQYF. CDR3 nucleotide sequence: TGTGCCAGCAGCCGCTCCGGCGCGGCAGATACGCAGTATTTT.

CDR3: CASSPSQGASDTEAFF. The CDR3 DNA reads as TGTGCCAGCTCACCATCTCAGGGGGCGTCAGACACTGAAGCTTTCTTT. The chain uses TRBV18 and TRBJ1-1; 8 positions match TRBD1. V trimming: 2 bases; J trimming: 3 bases; junction bases outside the gene matches: 8. CDR1 is KGHSH, CDR2 LQKENI, per germline. The CDR3 has 16 residues.

J is TRBJ2-1 and V is TRBV9; TRBD1 matches at 9 bases. This CDR3 region has 13 residues. Looked up from germline, CDR1 is SGDLS and CDR2 is YYNGEE. V gave up 5 bases and J gave up 7 bases; unmatched junction bases: 4. Here the CDR3 reads CASRETGGNEQFF. In DNA form, the CDR3 reads TGTGCCAGCAGAGAGACAGGGGGGAATGAGCAGTTCTTC.

This clone has a handful of counts. The chain has TRBV6-5 and TRBJ1-6; TRBD1 is a possible D gene (5 bases). Trimming took 10 bases from V and 11 from J, leaving 21 bases between them. Germline loops: CDR1 MNHEY, CDR2 SVGAGI. The CDR3 runs 14 residues. CDR3 residues: CATRLAGDKPPLHF. CDR3 sequence (DNA): TGTGCCACCAGGTTGGCGGGGGATAAACCACCCCTCCACTTT.

The V gene is TRBV9, the J gene TRBJ1-6, with D possibly being TRBD1 (6 bases). The V and J ends lost 3 bases and 6 bases respectively, with 19 bases between them. The CDR3 has 17 residues. Germline V CDR1 and CDR2: SGDLS, YYNGEE. This CDR3 reads CASSAGNRVESNSPLHF. The CDR3 region has the DNA TGTGCCAGCAGCGCGGGGAACAGGGTGGAAAGTAATTCACCCCTCCACTTT. Full variable domain (outside the CDR3, taken from reference TRBV9 and TRBJ1-6): DSGVTQTPKHLITATGQRVTLRCSPRSGDLSVYWYQQSLDQGLQFLIQYYNGEERAKGNILERFSAQQFPDLHSELNLSSLELGDSALYFCASSAGNRVESNSPLHFGNGTRLTVT.

This clone was found a few times. The gene calls are TRBV12-5 and TRBJ1-5, with D unresolved. Trimming cost V 0 bases and J 2 bases, with 8 bases left between them. CDR3 length equals 15 residues. Germline CDR1 is LGHNT and CDR2 is FRNRAP. Here the CDR3 DNA reads TGTGCTAGTGGTTTGGTAGCAATGGGCAATCAGCCCCAGCATTTT. It specifies CASGLVAMGNQPQHF.